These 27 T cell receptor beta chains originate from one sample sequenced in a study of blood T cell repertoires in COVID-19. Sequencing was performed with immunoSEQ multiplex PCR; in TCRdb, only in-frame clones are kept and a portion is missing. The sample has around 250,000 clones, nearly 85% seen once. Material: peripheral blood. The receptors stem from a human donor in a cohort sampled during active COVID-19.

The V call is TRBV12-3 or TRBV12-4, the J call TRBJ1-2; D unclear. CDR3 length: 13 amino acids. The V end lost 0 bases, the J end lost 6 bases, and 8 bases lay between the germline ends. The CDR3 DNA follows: TGTGCCAGCAGTTTAGCACCCGGGAATGGCTACACCTTC. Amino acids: CASSLAPGNGYTF.

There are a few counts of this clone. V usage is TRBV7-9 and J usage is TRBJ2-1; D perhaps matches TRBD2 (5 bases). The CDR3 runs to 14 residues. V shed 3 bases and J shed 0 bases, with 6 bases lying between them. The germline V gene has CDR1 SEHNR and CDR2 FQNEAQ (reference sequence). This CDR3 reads CASSFGGSYNEQFF. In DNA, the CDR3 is TGTGCCAGCAGCTTCGGAGGCTCCTACAATGAGCAGTTCTTC.

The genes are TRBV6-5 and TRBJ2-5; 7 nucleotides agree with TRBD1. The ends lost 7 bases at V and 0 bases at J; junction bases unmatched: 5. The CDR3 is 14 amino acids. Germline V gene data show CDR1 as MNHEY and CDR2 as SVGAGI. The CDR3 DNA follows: TGTGCCAGCAAGGGGGCTTTGTACCAAGAGACCCAGTACTTC. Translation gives CASKGALYQETQYF.

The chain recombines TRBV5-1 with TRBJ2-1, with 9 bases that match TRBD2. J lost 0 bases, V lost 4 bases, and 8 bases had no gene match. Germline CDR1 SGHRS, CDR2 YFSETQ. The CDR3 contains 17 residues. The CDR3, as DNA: TGCGCCAGCAGCCTAACTAGCGGGCCTTACTCCTACAATGAGCAGTTCTTC. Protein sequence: CASSLTSGPYSYNEQFF.

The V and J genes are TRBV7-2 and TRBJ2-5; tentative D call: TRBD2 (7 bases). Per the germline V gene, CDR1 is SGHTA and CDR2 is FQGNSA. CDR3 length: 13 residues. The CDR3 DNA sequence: TGTGCGGGGGGCGGGGGCGTTGGGGAGACCCAGTACTTC. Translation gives CAGGGGVGETQYF.

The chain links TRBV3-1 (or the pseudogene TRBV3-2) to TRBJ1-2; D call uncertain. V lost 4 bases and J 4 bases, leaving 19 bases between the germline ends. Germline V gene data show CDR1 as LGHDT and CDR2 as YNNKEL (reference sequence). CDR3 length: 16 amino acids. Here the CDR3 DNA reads TGTGCCAGCAGCCTCCTCACGCAGGCAACCCGCTATGGCTACACCTTC. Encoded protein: CASSLLTQATRYGYTF.

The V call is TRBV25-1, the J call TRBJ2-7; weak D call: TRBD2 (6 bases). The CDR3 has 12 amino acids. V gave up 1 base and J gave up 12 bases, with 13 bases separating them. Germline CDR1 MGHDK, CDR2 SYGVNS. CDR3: CASSEFRGNLYF. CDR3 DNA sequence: TGTGCCAGCAGTGAATTCCGCGGGAATCTGTACTTC.

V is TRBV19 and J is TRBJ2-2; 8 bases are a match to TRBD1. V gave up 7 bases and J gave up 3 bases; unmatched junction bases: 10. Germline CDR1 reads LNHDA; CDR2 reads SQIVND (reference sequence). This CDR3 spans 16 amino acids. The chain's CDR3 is CASTRAAGGYTGELFF. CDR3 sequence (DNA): TGTGCCAGTACCCGGGCGGCAGGGGGCTACACCGGGGAGCTGTTTTTT.

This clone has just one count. The CDR3 coding sequence is TGTGCCAGTAGTAAGGGGCCGCCTAGCAATCAGCCCCAGCATTTT. This encodes CASSKGPPSNQPQHF. The chain is built from TRBV19 and TRBJ1-5; D perhaps matches TRBD1 (5 bases). CDR1 LNHDA and CDR2 SQIVND come from the germline V gene (reference sequence). V lost 4 bases and J lost 0, with 10 bases in between. The CDR3 consists of 15 residues.

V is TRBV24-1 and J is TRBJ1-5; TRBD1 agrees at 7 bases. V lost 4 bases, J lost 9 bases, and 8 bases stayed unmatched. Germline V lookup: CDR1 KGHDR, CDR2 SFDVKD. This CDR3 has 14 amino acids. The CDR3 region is CATSERQGRGPQHF. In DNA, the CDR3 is TGTGCCACCAGTGAGCGACAGGGACGCGGGCCCCAGCATTTT.

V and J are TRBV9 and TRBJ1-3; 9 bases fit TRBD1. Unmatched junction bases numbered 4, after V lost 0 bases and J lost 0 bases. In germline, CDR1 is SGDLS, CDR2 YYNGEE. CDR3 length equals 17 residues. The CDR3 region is CASSVGTGDTSGNTIYF. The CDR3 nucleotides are TGTGCCAGCAGCGTAGGGACAGGGGATACCTCTGGAAACACCATATATTTT.

The CDR3 region is CATSRVSFGQGNYYSNQPQHF. The DNA for the CDR3 is TGTGCCACCAGCAGAGTATCTTTTGGACAGGGGAACTATTATAGCAATCAGCCCCAGCATTTT. This chain uses TRBV15 with TRBJ1-5; 9 nucleotides line up with TRBD1. J lost 0 bases, V lost 1 base, and 16 bases had no gene match. The CDR3 consists of 21 residues. Germline loops: CDR1 LNHNV, CDR2 YYDKDF (reference sequence).

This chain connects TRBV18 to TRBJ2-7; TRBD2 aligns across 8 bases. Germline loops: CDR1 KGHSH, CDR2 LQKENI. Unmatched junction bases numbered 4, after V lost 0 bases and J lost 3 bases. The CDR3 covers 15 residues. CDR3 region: CASSPPGTRGYEQYF. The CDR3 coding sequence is TGTGCCAGCTCACCACCCGGGACTAGGGGCTACGAGCAGTACTTC.

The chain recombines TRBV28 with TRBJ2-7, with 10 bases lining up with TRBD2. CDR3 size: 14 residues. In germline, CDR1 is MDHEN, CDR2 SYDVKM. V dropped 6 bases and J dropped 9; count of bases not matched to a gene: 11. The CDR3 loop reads CASRTSGPLGVQYF. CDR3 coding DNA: TGTGCCAGCAGGACTAGCGGGCCACTTGGAGTGCAGTACTTC.

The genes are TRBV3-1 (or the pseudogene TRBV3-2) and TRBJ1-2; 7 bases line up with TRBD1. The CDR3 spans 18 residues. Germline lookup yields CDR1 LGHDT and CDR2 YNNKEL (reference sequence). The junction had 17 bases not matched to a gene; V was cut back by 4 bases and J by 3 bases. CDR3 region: CASSPLKSGTEEDYGYTF. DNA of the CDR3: TGTGCCAGCAGCCCACTAAAGTCCGGGACAGAAGAGGACTATGGCTACACCTTC.

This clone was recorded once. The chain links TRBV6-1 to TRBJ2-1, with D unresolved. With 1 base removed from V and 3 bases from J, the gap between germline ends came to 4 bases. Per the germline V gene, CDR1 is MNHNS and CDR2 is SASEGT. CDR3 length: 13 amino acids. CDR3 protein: CASSEGHYNEQFF. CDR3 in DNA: TGTGCCAGCAGTGAAGGGCACTACAATGAGCAGTTCTTC.

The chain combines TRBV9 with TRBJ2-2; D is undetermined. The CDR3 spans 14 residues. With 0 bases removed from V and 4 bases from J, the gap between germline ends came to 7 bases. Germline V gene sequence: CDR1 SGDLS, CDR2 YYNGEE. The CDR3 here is CASSVGGPTGELFF. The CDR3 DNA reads TGTGCCAGCAGCGTAGGCGGTCCCACCGGGGAGCTGTTTTTT. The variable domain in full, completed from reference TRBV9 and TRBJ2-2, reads DSGVTQTPKHLITATGQRVTLRCSPRSGDLSVYWYQQSLDQGLQFLIQYYNGEERAKGNILERFSAQQFPDLHSELNLSSLELGDSALYFCASSVGGPTGELFFGEGSRLTVL.

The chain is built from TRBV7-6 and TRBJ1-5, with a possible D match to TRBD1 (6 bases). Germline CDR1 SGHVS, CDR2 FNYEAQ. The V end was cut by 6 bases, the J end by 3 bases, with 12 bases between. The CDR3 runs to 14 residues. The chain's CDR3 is CASRPGQNNQPQHF. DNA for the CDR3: TGTGCCAGCAGACCCGGACAGAACAATCAGCCCCAGCATTTT.

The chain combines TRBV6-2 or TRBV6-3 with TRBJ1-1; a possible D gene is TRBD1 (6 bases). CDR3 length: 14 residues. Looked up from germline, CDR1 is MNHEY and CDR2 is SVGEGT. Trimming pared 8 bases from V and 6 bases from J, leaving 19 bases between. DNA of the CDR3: TGTGCCAGCGGCCCCCCTGGGACATGGGCTGAAGCTTTCTTT. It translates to CASGPPGTWAEAFF.

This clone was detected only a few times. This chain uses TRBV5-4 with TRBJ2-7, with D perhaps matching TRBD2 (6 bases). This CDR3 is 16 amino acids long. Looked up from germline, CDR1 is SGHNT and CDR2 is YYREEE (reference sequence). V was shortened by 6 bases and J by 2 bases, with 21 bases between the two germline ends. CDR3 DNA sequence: TGTGCCAGCAACCGGGACTCCGAAAGGGACCCCTACGAGCAGTACTTC. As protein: CASNRDSERDPYEQYF.

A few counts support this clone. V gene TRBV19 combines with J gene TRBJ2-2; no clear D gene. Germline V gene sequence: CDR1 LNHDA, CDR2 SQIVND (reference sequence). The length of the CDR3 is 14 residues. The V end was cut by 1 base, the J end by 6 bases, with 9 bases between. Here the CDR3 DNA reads TGTGCCAGTAGTATAGCAAACCCGGCCGGGGAGCTGTTTTTT. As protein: CASSIANPAGELFF.

As DNA, the CDR3 is TGTGCCATCAGTGAGCACAGGGTTCAGGGCACCATATATTTT. Encoded protein: CAISEHRVQGTIYF. The chain employs TRBV10-3 and TRBJ1-3; D is possibly TRBD1 (6 bases). V was pared by 2 bases and J by 9 bases, with 14 bases between. The length of the CDR3 is 14 residues. The germline CDR1 and CDR2 sequences are ENHRY and SYGVKD.

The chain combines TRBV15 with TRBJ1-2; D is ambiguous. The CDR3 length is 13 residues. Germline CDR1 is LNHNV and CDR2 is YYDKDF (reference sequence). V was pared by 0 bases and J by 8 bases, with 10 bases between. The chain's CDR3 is CATSRDPGEGYTF. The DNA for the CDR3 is TGTGCCACCAGCAGAGACCCCGGGGAGGGCTACACCTTC.

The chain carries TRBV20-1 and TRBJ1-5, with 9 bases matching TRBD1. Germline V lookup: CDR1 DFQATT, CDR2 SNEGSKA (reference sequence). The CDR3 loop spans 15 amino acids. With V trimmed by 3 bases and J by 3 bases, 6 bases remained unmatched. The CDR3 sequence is CSASGGQGPNQPQHF. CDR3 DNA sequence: TGCAGTGCTAGTGGGGGACAGGGACCCAATCAGCCCCAGCATTTT.

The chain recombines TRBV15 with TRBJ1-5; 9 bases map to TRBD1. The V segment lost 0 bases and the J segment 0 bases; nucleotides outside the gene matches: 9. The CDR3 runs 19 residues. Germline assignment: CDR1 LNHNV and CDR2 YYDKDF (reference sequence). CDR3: CATSRDRRGQGLSNQPQHF. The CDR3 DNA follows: TGTGCCACCAGCAGAGATCGGAGGGGACAGGGCCTTAGCAATCAGCCCCAGCATTTT.

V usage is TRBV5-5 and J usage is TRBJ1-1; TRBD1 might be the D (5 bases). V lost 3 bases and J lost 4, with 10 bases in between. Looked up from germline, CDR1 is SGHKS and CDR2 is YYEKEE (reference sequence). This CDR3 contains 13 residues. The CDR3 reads CASSSGQPTEAFF. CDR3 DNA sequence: TGTGCCAGCAGCTCCGGACAACCCACTGAAGCTTTCTTT.

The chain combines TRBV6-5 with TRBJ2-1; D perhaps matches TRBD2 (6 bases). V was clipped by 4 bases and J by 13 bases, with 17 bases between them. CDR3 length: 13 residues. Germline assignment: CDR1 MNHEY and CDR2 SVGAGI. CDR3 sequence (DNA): TGTGCCAGCAGTTCCTGGACGGGAGAATCCCAGTTCTTC. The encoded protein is CASSSWTGESQFF.